Below, 21 T cell receptor beta chains from the same sample are listed, as sequenced in a study of PD-L1 blockade in urothelial cancer. Only in-frame clones appear in the TCRdb table, and some are missing; sequencing was by immunoSEQ multiplex PCR. The sample has approximately 100,000 clones, about 90% seen once; the top ten hold 0.85% to 1%. Sequencing was performed on PBMCs, taken around atezolizumab (anti-PD-L1) treatment. The receptors come from a woman of 80 years or more with urothelial cancer.

The chain carries TRBV7-3 and TRBJ2-1; D might be TRBD1 (6 bases). Trimming stripped 2 bases from V and 0 bases from J, with 11 bases between. The CDR3 runs 16 residues. CDR1 is SGHTA and CDR2 is FQGTGA in the germline V gene. CDR3 sequence (DNA): TGTGCCAGCAGCTTATGGGGGCAAAGCTCCTACAATGAGCAGTTCTTC. Translation gives CASSLWGQSSYNEQFF.

The chain is built from TRBV7-2 and TRBJ2-3; 9 nucleotides align to TRBD2. V trimming: 4 bases; J trimming: 0 bases; junction bases outside the gene matches: 5. Looked up from germline, CDR1 is SGHTA and CDR2 is FQGNSA. The CDR3 length is 16 residues. The CDR3 protein is CASSSGLALSTDTQYF. As DNA, the CDR3 is TGTGCCAGCAGCTCGGGACTAGCCCTGAGCACAGATACGCAGTATTTT.

This clone has a single count. Written as DNA, the CDR3 is TGCGCCAGCAGCCAAGGACAGGGTTTCCTGAACACTGAAGCTTTCTTT. Its protein is CASSQGQGFLNTEAFF. The chain employs TRBV4-1 and TRBJ1-1; 7 bases align to TRBD1. Germline CDR1 reads MGHRA; CDR2 reads YSYEKL. V lost 1 base, J lost 0 bases, and 5 bases stayed unmatched. The CDR3 is 16 amino acids.

The chain links TRBV7-9 to TRBJ2-1; 8 nucleotides agree with TRBD1. The CDR3 totals 16 residues. The J segment lost 4 bases and the V segment lost 1 base, leaving 6 bases of the junction unmatched. Per the germline V gene, CDR1 is SEHNR and CDR2 is FQNEAQ (reference sequence). Here the CDR3 DNA reads TGTGCCAGCAGCTTAGTCCGGGACAGGATATACAATGAGCAGTTCTTC. Amino acids: CASSLVRDRIYNEQFF.

CDR3 in amino acids: CASMGQRSYEQYF. Here the CDR3 DNA reads TGTGCCAGCATGGGACAGCGGTCCTACGAGCAGTACTTC. J is TRBJ2-7 and V is TRBV27, with 7 bases fitting TRBD1. Germline CDR1 MNHEY, CDR2 SMNVEV (reference sequence). J was trimmed by 1 base and V by 7 bases; bases with no gene match: 4. CDR3 length: 13 amino acids.

The chain uses TRBV2 and TRBJ2-1; 15 bases fit TRBD2. CDR3 length: 14 residues. CDR1 and CDR2 from the germline V gene are SNHLY and FYNNEI. J lost 9 bases, V lost 5 bases, and 2 bases had no gene match. As DNA, the CDR3 is TGTGCCAGCAGTTGGACTAGCGGGAGGGCTGAGCAGTTCTTC. This encodes CASSWTSGRAEQFF. The full variable domain, its missing parts supplied by reference TRBV2 and TRBJ2-1, is EPEVTQTPSHQVTQMGQEVILRCVPISNHLYFYWYRQILGQKVEFLVSFYNNEISEKSEIFDDQFSVERPDGSNFTLKIRSTKLEDSAMYFCASSWTSGRAEQFFGPGTRLTVL.

The gene calls are TRBV6-1 and TRBJ1-2; 8 bases fit TRBD1. The J segment lost 7 bases and the V segment lost 1 base, leaving 11 bases of the junction unmatched. Germline V CDR1 and CDR2: MNHNS, SASEGT. The CDR3 is 16 amino acids. The CDR3 DNA sequence: TGTGCCAGCAGTGAAGAAAGAGGCAGGGGGCTTGGTGGCTACACCTTC. Encoded protein: CASSEERGRGLGGYTF.

This chain joins TRBV5-4 and TRBJ1-1, with 9 bases fitting TRBD1. This CDR3 spans 13 amino acids. Germline CDR1 SGHNT, CDR2 YYREEE (reference sequence). Trimming removed 3 bases from V and 3 bases from J; junction bases left unmatched: 0. This chain's CDR3 is CASSWDRDTEAFF. The DNA of the CDR3 is TGTGCCAGCAGCTGGGACAGGGACACTGAAGCTTTCTTT.

The chain uses TRBV5-1 and TRBJ1-1; 8 nucleotides line up with TRBD1. CDR3 length equals 17 residues. The germline V gene encodes CDR1 SGHRS and CDR2 YFSETQ. Trimming cost V 5 bases and J 1 base; bases outside gene matches: 13. The CDR3 here is CASSGGQGAKKNTEAFF. The CDR3 DNA is TGCGCCAGCAGTGGAGGGCAGGGGGCGAAAAAGAACACTGAAGCTTTCTTT.

The rearrangement links TRBV18 to TRBJ1-4; tentatively, D is TRBD1 (6 bases). Trimming stripped 2 bases from V and 8 bases from J, with 6 bases between. This CDR3 is built from 12 residues. Germline CDR1 is KGHSH and CDR2 is LQKENI. In DNA, the CDR3 is TGTGCCAGCTCACCAGACAGGGAAAAACTGTTTTTT. Translated: CASSPDREKLFF.

This chain joins TRBV2 and TRBJ1-1, with D possibly matching TRBD1 (6 bases). V shed 7 bases and J shed 5 bases, with 14 bases lying between them. Per germline, CDR1 SNHLY and CDR2 FYNNEI. This CDR3 has 13 amino acids. CDR3 DNA sequence: TGTGCCAGCACCGAGGGGGGGGTAACTGAAGCTTTCTTT. As protein: CASTEGGVTEAFF.

The chain recombines TRBV7-6 with TRBJ1-2; 9 positions match TRBD1. V shed 5 bases, J shed 4 bases, and the junction held 5 bases outside the gene matches. This CDR3 is 14 amino acids long. CDR1 SGHVS and CDR2 FNYEAQ come from the germline V gene. The CDR3 is CASSPDRGSYGYTF. The DNA for the CDR3 is TGTGCCAGCAGCCCGGACAGGGGTAGCTATGGCTACACCTTC.

The count of this clone is one. The rearrangement joins TRBV7-8 to TRBJ2-7; 10 bases agree with TRBD1. Germline V gene sequence: CDR1 SGHVS, CDR2 FQNEAQ. The CDR3 contains 17 residues. J was trimmed by 5 bases and V by 5 bases; bases with no gene match: 15. CDR3 bases: TGTGCCAGCAGCCCCGAGACAGGGGGCGCGAATTTCGACGAGCAGTACTTC. Translated: CASSPETGGANFDEQYF.

This chain links TRBV5-4 with TRBJ1-2, with 10 bases aligning to TRBD1. There are 16 residues in the CDR3. V was pared by 2 bases and J by 3 bases, with 7 bases of the junction left unmatched. Per germline, CDR1 SGHNT and CDR2 YYREEE (reference sequence). DNA of the CDR3: TGTGCCAGCAGCTTCACGGCCGGGACAGGGGACTATGGCTACACCTTC. Protein product: CASSFTAGTGDYGYTF.

This clone was picked up one time. V usage is TRBV9 and J usage is TRBJ2-1; 10 nucleotides align to TRBD2. Germline V gene sequence: CDR1 SGDLS, CDR2 YYNGEE. With 0 bases clipped from V and 7 bases from J, the junction kept 13 bases outside the gene matches. The CDR3 totals 18 residues. The CDR3 region is CASSVASLAGAKANEQFF. In DNA, the CDR3 is TGTGCCAGCAGCGTAGCCAGCCTAGCGGGAGCAAAGGCGAATGAGCAGTTCTTC.

The rearrangement joins TRBV25-1 to TRBJ1-1, with D perhaps TRBD1 (6 bases). The CDR3 runs to 15 residues. Trimming shortened V by 2 bases and J by 1 base, and 11 bases separated the two germline ends. Germline CDR1 MGHDK, CDR2 SYGVNS. The CDR3 reads CASSERRTANTEAFF. CDR3 coding DNA: TGTGCCAGCAGTGAAAGAAGGACAGCGAACACTGAAGCTTTCTTT.

The sample holds one count of this clone. V gene TRBV6-1 combines with J gene TRBJ2-1, with D hard to call. Trimming took 6 bases from V and 7 from J, leaving 4 bases between them. The CDR3 is 10 residues long. The germline CDR1 and CDR2 sequences are MNHNS and SASEGT. Here the CDR3 reads CASRRNEQFF. The CDR3, as DNA: TGTGCCAGCAGGAGGAATGAGCAGTTCTTC.

V and J are TRBV7-8 and TRBJ1-2; 8 nucleotides match TRBD1. This CDR3 has 15 residues. Looked up from germline, CDR1 is SGHVS and CDR2 is FQNEAQ. V lost 5 bases to trimming and J lost 3 bases; unmatched junction nucleotides: 8. The CDR3 sequence is CASSPRQGLYYGYTF. The DNA of the CDR3 is TGTGCCAGCAGCCCCAGACAGGGGCTGTACTATGGCTACACCTTC.

The chain employs TRBV18 and TRBJ2-5; 10 bases agree with TRBD1. The J segment lost 5 bases and the V segment lost 0 bases, leaving 6 bases of the junction unmatched. There are 16 residues in the CDR3. Looked up from germline, CDR1 is KGHSH and CDR2 is LQKENI. CDR3 nucleotide sequence: TGTGCCAGCTCACCACCACCGGGACAGGGGCGCGAGACCCAGTACTTC. It encodes CASSPPPGQGRETQYF. Variable domain in full (rest from reference TRBV18 and TRBJ2-5): NAGVMQNPRHLVRRRGQEARLRCSPMKGHSHVYWYRQLPEEGLKFMVYLQKENIIDESGMPKERFSAEFPKEGPSILRIQQVVRGDSAAYFCASSPPPGQGRETQYFGPGTRLLVL.

This rearrangement joins TRBV27 to TRBJ2-7; 10 bases match TRBD2. The CDR3 spans 15 residues. Germline V CDR1 and CDR2: MNHEY, SMNVEV (reference sequence). V shed 4 bases and J 2 bases; nucleotides not matched to a gene: 5. CDR3 in amino acids: CASSSTSGYAYEQYF. DNA of the CDR3: TGTGCCAGCAGTTCGACTAGCGGGTACGCCTACGAGCAGTACTTC.

The chain recombines TRBV2 with TRBJ2-1, with a tentative D call TRBD2 (6 bases). Germline V gene data show CDR1 as SNHLY and CDR2 as FYNNEI. CDR3 size: 16 residues. Trimming cost V 3 bases and J 6 bases, with 18 bases left between them. The CDR3: CASSEAPLASGNEQFF. In nucleotides, the CDR3 is TGTGCCAGCAGTGAGGCCCCGCTAGCGTCGGGCAATGAGCAGTTCTTC. The variable domain in full, completed from reference TRBV2 and TRBJ2-1, reads EPEVTQTPSHQVTQMGQEVILRCVPISNHLYFYWYRQILGQKVEFLVSFYNNEISEKSEIFDDQFSVERPDGSNFTLKIRSTKLEDSAMYFCASSEAPLASGNEQFFGPGTRLTVL.